What follows are 18 T cell receptor beta chains derived from one specimen sequenced in a study of T cells in Graves' hyperthyroidism and ophthalmopathy. Amplified TCR beta CDR3 regions came from RNA transcripts. First-round RT-PCR of the TCR CDR3 relied on the HTBI primer set. Each CDR3 protein gets one entry after TCRdb re-called the multiplex PCR reads with MiXCR. The sample shows fewer than 650,000 distinct CDR3 sequences, 14% of them seen only once. Sequences were obtained from blood. The receptors were gathered from a woman aged 18-29 years with Graves' ophthalmopathy.

This clonotype was picked up many times. This chain uses TRBV12-5 with TRBJ2-3; 11 bases agree with TRBD2. V shed 2 bases and J 5 bases; nucleotides not matched to a gene: 3. The germline V gene encodes CDR1 LGHNT and CDR2 FRNRAP. There are 15 residues in the CDR3. The CDR3 bases are TGTGCTAGTGGTTTGCAAGGGACTAGCGGAGATACGCAGTATTTT. Its protein product is CASGLQGTSGDTQYF.

This clonotype was seen ten or more times. The chain recombines TRBV13 with TRBJ2-7, with unresolved D. V shed 5 bases and J shed 5 bases, with 13 bases lying between them. This CDR3 has 13 amino acids. Per the germline V gene, CDR1 is PRHDT and CDR2 is FYEKMQ (reference sequence). CDR3 residues: CASSPPARDEQYF. In nucleotides, the CDR3 is TGTGCCAGCAGCCCCCCTGCGCGTGACGAGCAGTACTTC.

This clonotype was found a few times. This rearrangement joins TRBV25-1 to TRBJ2-6; D is uncertain. CDR3 size: 15 residues. Trimming removed 6 bases at V and 0 bases at J, with 9 bases between. Germline CDR1 is MGHDK and CDR2 is SYGVNS. The CDR3 DNA reads as TGTGCCAGCAGGGATTCGGGCTCTGGGGCCAACGTCCTGACTTTC. This codes for CASRDSGSGANVLTF. Together with reference TRBV25-1 and TRBJ2-6, the CDR3 gives the full variable domain: EADIYQTPRYLVIGTGKKITLECSQTMGHDKMYWYQQDPGMELHLIHYSYGVNSTEKGDLSSESTVSRIRTEHFPLTLESARPSHTSQYLCASRDSGSGANVLTFGAGSRLTVL.

This clonotype showed up many times. The CDR3 spells CASRVSGLSSYNEQFF. In DNA form, the CDR3 reads TGTGCCAGCAGAGTTAGCGGACTAAGCTCCTACAATGAGCAGTTCTTC. The J gene is TRBJ2-1, the V gene TRBV2; D may be TRBD2 (6 bases). V lost 6 bases and J 0 bases, leaving 15 bases between the germline ends. The germline gives CDR1 SNHLY, CDR2 FYNNEI. This CDR3 region has 16 residues.

This clonotype has ten or more counts. The CDR3 loop is CSVELAGAYEQYF. Here the CDR3 DNA reads TGCAGCGTTGAACTAGCGGGAGCCTACGAGCAGTACTTC. The genes are TRBV29-1 and TRBJ2-7, with 10 bases lining up with TRBD2. Trimming removed 2 bases from V and 2 bases from J; junction bases left unmatched: 0. CDR1 is SQVTM and CDR2 is ANQGSEA in the germline V gene. This CDR3 comprises 13 residues.

This clonotype was found many times. The genes are TRBV18 and TRBJ2-5; unclear D gene. Trimming shortened V by 1 base and J by 2 bases, and 2 bases separated the two germline ends. Germline-derived CDR1 and CDR2 are KGHSH and LQKENI. The CDR3 loop spans 12 amino acids. CDR3 loop: CASSPQQETQYF. The CDR3 DNA reads TGTGCCAGCTCACCACAACAAGAGACCCAGTACTTC.

There are many counts of this clonotype. This sequence joins TRBV6-5 and TRBJ2-2; D is unclear. Germline V gene lookup returns CDR1 MNHEY and CDR2 SVGAGI. The CDR3 extends over 15 amino acids. Between the trimmed V and J ends, which lost 0 bases and 0 bases, there was a span of 5 bases. CDR3 DNA sequence: TGTGCCAGCAGTTACTCTGGTGCGAACACCGGGGAGCTGTTTTTT. Translated, it gives CASSYSGANTGELFF.

This clonotype has a count of ten or more. The chain joins TRBV6-1 to TRBJ2-3, with a tentative D call TRBD1 (6 bases). There are 15 residues in the CDR3. Germline V CDR1 and CDR2: MNHNS, SASEGT. The germline V and J ends were trimmed by 3 bases and 1 base, with 11 bases remaining between them. CDR3 sequence reads: CASSDRGPRTDTQYF. Here the CDR3 DNA reads TGTGCCAGCAGTGACAGGGGTCCCCGCACAGATACGCAGTATTTT.

This clonotype came up many times. This rearrangement joins TRBV5-1 to TRBJ2-7, with D possibly TRBD2 on 6 matching bases. Trimming pared 0 bases from V and 4 bases from J, leaving 14 bases between. The length of the CDR3 is 15 residues. Germline V CDR1 and CDR2: SGHRS, YFSETQ. CDR3 in DNA: TGCGCCAGCAGCTTGGAGTTAGCGGTTTGGTACGAGCAGTACTTC. Amino acids: CASSLELAVWYEQYF.

This clonotype was picked up many times. The rearrangement joins TRBV5-6 to TRBJ2-5, with D maybe TRBD1 (6 bases). Germline values: CDR1 SGHDT, CDR2 YYEEEE. Trimming stripped 0 bases from V and 2 bases from J, with 11 bases between. CDR3 length: 15 amino acids. CDR3 nucleotides: TGTGCCAGCAGCTTGGATGGGACAAAGCAAGAGACCCAGTACTTC. Encoded protein: CASSLDGTKQETQYF.

The chain uses TRBV6-1 and TRBJ2-1, with TRBD2 as a possible D gene (6 bases). This CDR3 is 13 amino acids long. In germline, CDR1 is MNHNS, CDR2 SASEGT. V shed 2 bases and J shed 7 bases, with 9 bases lying between them. The DNA for the CDR3 is TGTGCCAGCAGTGAACATGGGGGGAATGAGCAGTTCTTC. This gives the protein CASSEHGGNEQFF.

There are many counts of this clonotype. The rearrangement joins TRBV7-3 to TRBJ2-7; a possible D gene is TRBD2 (5 bases). Germline lookup yields CDR1 SGHTA and CDR2 FQGTGA. The V end lost 5 bases, the J end lost 6 bases, and 11 bases lay between the germline ends. CDR3 length: 12 amino acids. The CDR3 loop is CASSPRGSEQYF. The CDR3 DNA reads TGTGCCAGCAGCCCGAGAGGGAGCGAGCAGTACTTC.

This clonotype was seen repeatedly, ten times or more. This sequence joins TRBV20-1 and TRBJ2-7, with 7 nucleotides matching TRBD2. With V trimmed by 6 bases and J by 0 bases, 8 bases remained unmatched. CDR1 and CDR2 (germline): DFQATT, SNEGSKA (reference sequence). This CDR3 has 14 amino acids. CDR3 protein: CSAFRDYPSYEQYF. The CDR3 nucleotides read TGCAGTGCATTCCGGGACTACCCCTCCTACGAGCAGTACTTC.

This clonotype was seen at least ten times. CDR3 sequence: CASALPNSGSNADTQYF. The CDR3, as DNA: TGTGCTAGTGCCCTTCCCAATAGCGGGAGTAACGCAGATACGCAGTATTTT. V gene TRBV12-5 combines with J gene TRBJ2-3; 9 bases agree with TRBD2. The germline V gene encodes CDR1 LGHNT and CDR2 FRNRAP. The CDR3 is 17 amino acids. The ends lost 7 bases at V and 4 bases at J; junction bases unmatched: 15. The full variable domain, completed using reference TRBV12-5 and TRBJ2-3, is DARVTQTPRHKVTEMGQEVTMRCQPILGHNTVFWYRQTMMQGLELLAYFRNRAPLDDSGMPKDRFSAEMPDATLATLKIQPSEPRDSAVYFCASALPNSGSNADTQYFGPGTRLTVL.

At least ten counts were recorded for this clonotype. J is TRBJ2-7 and V is TRBV6-1; 10 nucleotides match TRBD1. This CDR3 region has 14 residues. CDR1 MNHNS and CDR2 SASEGT come from the germline V gene. V lost 3 bases and J lost 5; bases outside the gene matches: 4. As DNA, the CDR3 is TGTGCCAGCAGTGACGGACAGGGGGTCCACGAGCAGTACTTC. Amino acid sequence: CASSDGQGVHEQYF.

This clonotype occurred a few times. The chain is built from TRBV6-5 and TRBJ2-7; 9 bases line up with TRBD1. The germline CDR1 and CDR2 sequences are MNHEY and SVGAGI. This CDR3 comprises 12 residues. Trimming took 6 bases from V and 12 from J; bases not matched to a gene: 9. The CDR3 DNA reads TGTGCCAGCAGCTTACAGGGGGCTCGGCTGTACTTC. It yields the protein CASSLQGARLYF.

The rearrangement joins TRBV4-1 to TRBJ2-7; D is undetermined. Between the trimmed V and J ends, which lost 0 bases and 3 bases, there was a span of 12 bases. Germline V lookup: CDR1 MGHRA, CDR2 YSYEKL. This CDR3 spans 15 amino acids. The CDR3 here is CASSQEGRAGYEQYF. The CDR3 DNA reads as TGCGCCAGCAGCCAAGAGGGTCGGGCCGGCTACGAGCAGTACTTC.

The rearrangement uses TRBV2 and TRBJ2-3; 12 nucleotides agree with TRBD2. Germline V gene sequence: CDR1 SNHLY, CDR2 FYNNEI. There are 14 residues in the CDR3. J lost 4 bases, V lost 9 bases, and 5 bases had no gene match. The CDR3 here is CARETSGSSDTQYF. The CDR3 region has the DNA TGTGCCAGGGAGACTAGCGGGAGTTCAGATACGCAGTATTTT.